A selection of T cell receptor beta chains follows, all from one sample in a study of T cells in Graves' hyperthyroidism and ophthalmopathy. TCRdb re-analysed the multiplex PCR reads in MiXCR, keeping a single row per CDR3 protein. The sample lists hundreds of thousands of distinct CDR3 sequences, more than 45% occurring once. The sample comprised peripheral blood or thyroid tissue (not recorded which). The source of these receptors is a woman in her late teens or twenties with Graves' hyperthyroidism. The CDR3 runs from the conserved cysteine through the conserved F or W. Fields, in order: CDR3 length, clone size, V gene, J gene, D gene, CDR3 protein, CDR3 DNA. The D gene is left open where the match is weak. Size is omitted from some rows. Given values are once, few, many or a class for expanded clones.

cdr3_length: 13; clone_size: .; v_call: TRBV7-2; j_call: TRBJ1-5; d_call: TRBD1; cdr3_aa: CALRTGLNQPQHF; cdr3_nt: TGTGCACTGCGGACAGGGCTGAATCAGCCCCAGCATTTT
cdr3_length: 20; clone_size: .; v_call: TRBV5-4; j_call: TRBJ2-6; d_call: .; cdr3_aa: CASSLVAGQNDFSGANVLTF; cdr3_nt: TGTGCCAGCAGCTTGGTGGCTGGGCAGAATGATTTCTCTGGGGCCAACGTCCTGACTTTC
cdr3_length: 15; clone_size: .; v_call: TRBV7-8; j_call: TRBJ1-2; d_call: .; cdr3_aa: CASSLAPSTVHGYTF; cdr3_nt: TGTGCCAGCAGCTTAGCGCCGAGTACCGTCCATGGCTACACCTTC
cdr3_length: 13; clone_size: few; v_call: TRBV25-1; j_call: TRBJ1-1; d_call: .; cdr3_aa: CASSAPRGTEAFF; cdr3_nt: TGTGCCAGCAGTGCACCACGGGGCACTGAAGCTTTCTTT
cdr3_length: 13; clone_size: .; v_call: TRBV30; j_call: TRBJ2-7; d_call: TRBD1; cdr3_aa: CAWTGQLSYEQYF; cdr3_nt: TGTGCCTGGACGGGACAGCTCTCCTACGAGCAGTACTTC
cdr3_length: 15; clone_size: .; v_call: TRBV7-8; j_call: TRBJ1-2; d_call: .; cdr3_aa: CASSYNRGQNYGYTF; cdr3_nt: TGTGCCAGCAGTTATAATCGAGGGCAGAACTATGGCTACACCTTC
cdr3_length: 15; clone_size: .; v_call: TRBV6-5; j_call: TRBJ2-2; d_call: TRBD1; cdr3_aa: CASSLTGINTGELFF; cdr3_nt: TGTGCCAGCAGTTTGACAGGGATTAACACCGGGGAGCTGTTTTTT
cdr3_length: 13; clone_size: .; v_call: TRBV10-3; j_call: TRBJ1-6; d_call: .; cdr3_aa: CAISAGSNQPLHF; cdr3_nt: TGTGCCATCAGTGCGGGCAGCAATCAGCCCCTCCACTTT
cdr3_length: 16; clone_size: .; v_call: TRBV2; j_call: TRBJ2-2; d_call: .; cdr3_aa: CASSLETDPNTGELFF; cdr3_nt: TGTGCCAGCAGCCTAGAGACAGATCCGAACACCGGGGAGCTGTTTTTT
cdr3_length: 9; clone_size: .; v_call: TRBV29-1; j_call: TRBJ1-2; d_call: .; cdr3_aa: CSSGKGYTF; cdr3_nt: TGCAGCTCAGGGAAAGGCTACACCTTC
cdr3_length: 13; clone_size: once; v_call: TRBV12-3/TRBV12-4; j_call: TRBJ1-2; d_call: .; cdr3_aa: CASSLRQGNGYTF; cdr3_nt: TGTGCCAGCAGTTTAAGGCAGGGGAATGGCTACACCTTC
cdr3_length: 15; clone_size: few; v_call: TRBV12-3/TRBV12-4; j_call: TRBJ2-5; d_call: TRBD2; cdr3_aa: CASSYVAGGEETQYF; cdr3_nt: TGTGCCAGCAGTTACGTAGCGGGAGGTGAAGAGACCCAGTACTTC
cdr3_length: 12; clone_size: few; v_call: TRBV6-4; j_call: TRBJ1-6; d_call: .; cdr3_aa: CASSRHNSPLHF; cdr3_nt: TGTGCCAGCAGCCGACATAATTCACCCCTCCACTTT
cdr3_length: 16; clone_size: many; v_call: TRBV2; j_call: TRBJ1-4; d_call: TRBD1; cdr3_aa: CASRDRGGETNEKLFF; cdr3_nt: TGTGCCAGCAGGGACAGGGGAGGAGAAACTAATGAAAAACTGTTTTTT
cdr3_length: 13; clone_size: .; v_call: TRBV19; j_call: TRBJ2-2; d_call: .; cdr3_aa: CARHGEYTGELFF; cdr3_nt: TGTGCCAGGCACGGGGAATACACCGGGGAGCTGTTTTTT
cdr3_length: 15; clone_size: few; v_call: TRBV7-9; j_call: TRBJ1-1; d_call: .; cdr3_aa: CASRDPDGENTEAFF; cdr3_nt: TGTGCCAGCAGGGATCCGGACGGTGAGAACACTGAAGCTTTCTTT
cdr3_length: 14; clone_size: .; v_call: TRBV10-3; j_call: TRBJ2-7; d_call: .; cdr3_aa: CASSHLEQQYEQYF; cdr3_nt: TGTGCCAGCAGCCACTTGGAACAGCAATACGAGCAGTACTTC
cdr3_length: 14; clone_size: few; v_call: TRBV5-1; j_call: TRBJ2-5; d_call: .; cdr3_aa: CASSSGRLGETQYF; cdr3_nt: TGCGCCAGCAGCTCGGGACGCCTAGGGGAGACCCAGTACTTC
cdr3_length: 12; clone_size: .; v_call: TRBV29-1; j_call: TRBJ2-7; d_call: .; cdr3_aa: CSVEDVRGESGF; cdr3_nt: TGCAGCGTTGAAGATGTCAGGGGGGAATCGGGGTTC
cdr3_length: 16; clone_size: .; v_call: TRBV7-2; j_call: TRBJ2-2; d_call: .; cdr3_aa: CASNPGHGRMSGELFF; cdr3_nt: TGTGCCAGCAACCCCGGGCACGGCCGGATGTCCGGGGAGCTGTTTTTT